This TCR beta chain was sequenced in a study of T cell responses to AZD1222 COVID-19 vaccine. Study-level points and caveats: All repertoire sampling was performed exclusively after the peak T cell response. Two AZD1222 doses significantly raised spike-specific TCR breadth and depth over controls. Vaccine-related CD4 TCRs covered spike, predominating at 160-218 and 743-854.

Germline V lookup: CDR1 MNHNS, CDR2 SASEGT. CDR3 length: 13 amino acids. V was clipped by 4 bases and J by 2 bases, with 8 bases between them. Remarks on this clone: The antigen remains unidentified.

The protocol was immunoSEQ multiplex PCR, while the TCRdb copy is restricted to in-frame clones and leaves out a portion. The table lists 150,000 to 200,000 clones, around nine tenths of them singletons. This sequence originates from an adult who received the AZD1222 COVID-19 vaccine. This rearrangement joins TRBV6-1 to TRBJ1-1; D not resolved. The sequences come from peripheral blood, collected 28 days after the second AZD1222 dose. The chain's CDR3 is CASSGAGNTEAFF. The CDR3 nucleotides read TGTGCCAGCAGTGGAGCCGGAAACACTGAAGCTTTCTTT.